The sequence of this T cell receptor beta chain was determined in a study of T cell repertoires in cytomegalovirus infection. The wider study: An indication of both CMV infection and matching HLA type came from public TCR beta signatures. The study, taken as a whole, reports: Ex vivo, HLA-C-restricted CMV-specific TCR beta clonotypes prevailed over the rest of the response. Pooled public TCR beta family frequency picked out CMV carriers with the relevant HLA.

This clonotype was counted at least ten times. Antigen unknown. TCRdb fed the reads into MiXCR, producing one record per CDR3 protein. Altogether roughly 230,000 distinct CDR3 sequences are present, approximately 22% being singletons, with the ten largest covering 15% to 20%. V dropped 0 bases and J dropped 5 bases, with 14 bases sitting between them. Germline CDR1 reads MGHRA; CDR2 reads YSYEKL. This CDR3 spans 16 amino acids. Sequencing was done on a sample of CD8+ T cells from PBMCs. J is TRBJ1-5 and V is TRBV4-1, with D maybe TRBD1 (6 bases). The clonotype comes from a human donor in good health (CMV status not recorded). Some clones in this sample may be carry-over from other donors' samples. CDR3 region: CASSQEGGARDQPQHF. The CDR3 DNA reads TGCGCCAGCAGCCAAGAGGGGGGGGCTAGAGATCAGCCCCAGCATTTT.